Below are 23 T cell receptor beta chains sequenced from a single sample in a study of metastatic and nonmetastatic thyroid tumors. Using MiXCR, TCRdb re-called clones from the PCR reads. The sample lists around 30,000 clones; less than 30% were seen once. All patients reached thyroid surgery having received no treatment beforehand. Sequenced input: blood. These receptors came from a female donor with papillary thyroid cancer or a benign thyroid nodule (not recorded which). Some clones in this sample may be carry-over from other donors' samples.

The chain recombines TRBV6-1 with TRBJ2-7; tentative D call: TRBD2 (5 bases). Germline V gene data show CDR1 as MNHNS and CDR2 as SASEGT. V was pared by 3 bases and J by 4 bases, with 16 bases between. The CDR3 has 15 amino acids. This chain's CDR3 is CASSDLGRRRYEQYF. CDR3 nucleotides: TGTGCCAGCAGTGACTTAGGGCGGAGGCGGTACGAGCAGTACTTC.

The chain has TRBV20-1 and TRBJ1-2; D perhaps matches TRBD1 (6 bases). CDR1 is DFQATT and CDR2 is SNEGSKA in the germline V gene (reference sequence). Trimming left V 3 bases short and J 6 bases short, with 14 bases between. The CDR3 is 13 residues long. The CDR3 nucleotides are TGCAGTGCTAGGGGGACAAGCAGGGATGGCTACACCTTC. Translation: CSARGTSRDGYTF.

CDR3 loop: CASSLEGRQVSSYEQYF. The CDR3 coding sequence is TGCGCCAGCAGCTTGGAAGGTCGACAGGTGAGCTCCTACGAGCAGTACTTC. This rearrangement joins TRBV5-1 to TRBJ2-7; perhaps TRBD1 as D (6 bases). The germline V and J ends were trimmed by 0 bases and 0 bases, with 16 bases remaining between them. Per germline, CDR1 SGHRS and CDR2 YFSETQ. The CDR3 extends over 17 amino acids.

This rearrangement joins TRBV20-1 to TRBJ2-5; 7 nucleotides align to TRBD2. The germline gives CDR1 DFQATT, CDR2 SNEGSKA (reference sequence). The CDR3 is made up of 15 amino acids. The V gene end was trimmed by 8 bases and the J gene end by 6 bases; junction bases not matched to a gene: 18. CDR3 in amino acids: CSPVVSGMAEKTQYF. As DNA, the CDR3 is TGCAGTCCAGTGGTCAGCGGGATGGCCGAGAAGACCCAGTACTTC.

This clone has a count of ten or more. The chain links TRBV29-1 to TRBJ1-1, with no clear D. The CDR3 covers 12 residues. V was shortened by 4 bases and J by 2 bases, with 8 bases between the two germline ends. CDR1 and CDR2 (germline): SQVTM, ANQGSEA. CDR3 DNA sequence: TGCAGCGTTGGACAACTTAACACTGAAGCTTTCTTT. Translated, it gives CSVGQLNTEAFF.

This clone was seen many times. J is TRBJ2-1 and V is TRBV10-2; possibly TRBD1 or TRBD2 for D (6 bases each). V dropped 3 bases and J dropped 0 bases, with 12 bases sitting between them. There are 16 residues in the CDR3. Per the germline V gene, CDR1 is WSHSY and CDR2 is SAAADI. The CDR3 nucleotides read TGCGCCAGCAGTGATAGGAGGGGGAGCTCCTACAATGAGCAGTTCTTC. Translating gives CASSDRRGSSYNEQFF.

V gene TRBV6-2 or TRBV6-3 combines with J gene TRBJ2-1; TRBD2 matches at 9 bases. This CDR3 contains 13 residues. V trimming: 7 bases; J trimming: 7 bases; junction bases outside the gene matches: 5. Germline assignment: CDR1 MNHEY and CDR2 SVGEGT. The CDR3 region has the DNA TGTGCCAGCACGACAGCGGGAGGTAATGAGCAGTTCTTC. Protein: CASTTAGGNEQFF.

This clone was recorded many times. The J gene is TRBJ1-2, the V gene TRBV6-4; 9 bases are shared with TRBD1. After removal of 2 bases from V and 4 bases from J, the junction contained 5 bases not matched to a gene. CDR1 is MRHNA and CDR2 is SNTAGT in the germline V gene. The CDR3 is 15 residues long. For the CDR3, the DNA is TGTGCCAGCAGTGACGAGGGACAGGGCACCTATGGCTACACCTTC. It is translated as CASSDEGQGTYGYTF.

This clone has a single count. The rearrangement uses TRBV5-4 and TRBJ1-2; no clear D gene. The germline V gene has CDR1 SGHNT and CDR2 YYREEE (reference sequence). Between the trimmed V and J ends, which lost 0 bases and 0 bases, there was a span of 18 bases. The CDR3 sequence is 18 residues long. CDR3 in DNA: TGTGCCAGCAGCTTGGCCTATGTTCTACGGGATGCTAACTATGGCTACACCTTC. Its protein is CASSLAYVLRDANYGYTF.

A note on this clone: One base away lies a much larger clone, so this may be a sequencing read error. The CDR3 nucleotides read TGTGCCAGCAGCGTAGGTAGCGGGAGGTCACAAGAGACCCAGTACTTC. Translation gives CASSVGSGRSQETQYF. The gene calls are TRBV11-2 and TRBJ2-5; 10 bases fit TRBD2. CDR1 is SGHAT and CDR2 is FQNNGV in the germline V gene. After removal of 5 bases from V and 2 bases from J, the junction contained 8 bases not matched to a gene. The CDR3 has 16 residues.

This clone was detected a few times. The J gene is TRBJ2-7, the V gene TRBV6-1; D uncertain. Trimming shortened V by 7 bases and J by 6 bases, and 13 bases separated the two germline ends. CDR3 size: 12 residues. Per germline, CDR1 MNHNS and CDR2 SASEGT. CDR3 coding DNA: TGTGCCAGCAAATGGGCGTCCGGCGAGCAGTACTTC. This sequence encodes CASKWASGEQYF.

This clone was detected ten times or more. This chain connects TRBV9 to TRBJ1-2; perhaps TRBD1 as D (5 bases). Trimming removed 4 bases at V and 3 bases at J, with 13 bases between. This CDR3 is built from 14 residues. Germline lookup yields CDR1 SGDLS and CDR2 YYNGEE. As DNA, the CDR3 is TGTGCCAGCAGCCCCGTGCTAGGGGACTATGGCTACACCTTC. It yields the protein CASSPVLGDYGYTF.

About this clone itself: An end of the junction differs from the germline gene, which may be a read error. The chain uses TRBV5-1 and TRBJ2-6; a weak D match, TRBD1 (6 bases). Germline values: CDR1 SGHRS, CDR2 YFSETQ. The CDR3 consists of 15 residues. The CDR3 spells CASSSQGSGANVLTF. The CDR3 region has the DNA TGCGCCAGCAGCTCCCAGGGGTCTGGGGCCAACGTCCTTACTTTC.

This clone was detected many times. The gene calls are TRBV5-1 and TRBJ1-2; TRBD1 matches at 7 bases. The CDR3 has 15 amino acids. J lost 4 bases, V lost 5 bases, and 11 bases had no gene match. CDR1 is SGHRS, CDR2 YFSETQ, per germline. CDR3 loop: CASSLRGDRPYGYTF. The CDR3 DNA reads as TGCGCCAGCAGTCTTCGGGGGGACAGACCCTATGGCTACACCTTC.

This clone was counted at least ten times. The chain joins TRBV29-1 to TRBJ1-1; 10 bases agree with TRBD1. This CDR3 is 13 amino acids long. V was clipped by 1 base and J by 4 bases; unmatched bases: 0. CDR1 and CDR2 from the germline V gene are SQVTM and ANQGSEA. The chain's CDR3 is CSVEGQGATEAFF. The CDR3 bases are TGCAGCGTTGAAGGACAGGGGGCCACTGAAGCTTTCTTT.

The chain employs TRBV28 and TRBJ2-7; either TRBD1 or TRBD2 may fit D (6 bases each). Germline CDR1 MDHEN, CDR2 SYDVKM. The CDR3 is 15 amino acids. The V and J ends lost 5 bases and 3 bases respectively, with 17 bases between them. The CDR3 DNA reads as TGTGCCAGCAGTCCGGGGTGGGGGGCGGGCTACGAGCAGTACTTC. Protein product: CASSPGWGAGYEQYF.

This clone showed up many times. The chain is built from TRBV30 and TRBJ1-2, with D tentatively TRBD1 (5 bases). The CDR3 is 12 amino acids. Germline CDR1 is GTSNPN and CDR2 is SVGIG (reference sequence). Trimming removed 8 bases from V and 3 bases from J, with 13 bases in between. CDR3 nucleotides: TGTGCCGGATTGGGGGAACACTATGGCTACACCTTC. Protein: CAGLGEHYGYTF.

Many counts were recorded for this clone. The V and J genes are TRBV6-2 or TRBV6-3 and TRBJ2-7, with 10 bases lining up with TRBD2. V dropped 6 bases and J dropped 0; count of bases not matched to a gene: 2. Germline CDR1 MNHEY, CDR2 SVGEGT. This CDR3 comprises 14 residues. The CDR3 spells CASSSSGSSYEQYF. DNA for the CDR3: TGTGCCAGCAGCTCTAGCGGGAGCTCCTACGAGCAGTACTTC.

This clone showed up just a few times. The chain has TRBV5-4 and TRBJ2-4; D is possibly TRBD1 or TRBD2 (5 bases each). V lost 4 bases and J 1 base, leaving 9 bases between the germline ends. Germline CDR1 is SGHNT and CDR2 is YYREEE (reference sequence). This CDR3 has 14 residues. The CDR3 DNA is TGTGCCAGCAGCCCCGAGGGGGCCAAAAACATTCAGTACTTC. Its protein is CASSPEGAKNIQYF.

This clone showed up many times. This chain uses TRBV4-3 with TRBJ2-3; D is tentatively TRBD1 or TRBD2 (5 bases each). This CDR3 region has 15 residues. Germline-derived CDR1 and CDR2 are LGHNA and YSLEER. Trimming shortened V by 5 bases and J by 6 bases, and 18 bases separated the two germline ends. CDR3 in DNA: TGCGCCAGCAGCTCTACCCCGGGACCGGGGGATACGCAGTATTTT. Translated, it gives CASSSTPGPGDTQYF.

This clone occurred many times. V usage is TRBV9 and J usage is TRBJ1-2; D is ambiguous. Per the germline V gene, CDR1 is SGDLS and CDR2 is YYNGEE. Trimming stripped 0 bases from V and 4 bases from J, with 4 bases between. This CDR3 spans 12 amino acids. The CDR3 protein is CASSVGSYGYTF. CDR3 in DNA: TGTGCCAGCAGCGTAGGTAGCTATGGCTACACCTTC.

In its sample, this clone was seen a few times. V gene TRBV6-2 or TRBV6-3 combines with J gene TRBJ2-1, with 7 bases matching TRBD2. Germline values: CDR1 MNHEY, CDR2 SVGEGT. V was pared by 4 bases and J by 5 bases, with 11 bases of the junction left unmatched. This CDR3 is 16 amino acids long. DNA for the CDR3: TGTGCCAGCAGTTCCTATGGACTAGTGGATGACAATGAGCAGTTCTTC. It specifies CASSSYGLVDDNEQFF.

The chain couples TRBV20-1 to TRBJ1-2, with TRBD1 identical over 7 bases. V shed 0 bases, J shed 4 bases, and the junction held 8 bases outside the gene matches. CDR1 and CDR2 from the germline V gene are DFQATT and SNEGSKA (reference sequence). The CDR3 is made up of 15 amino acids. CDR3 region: CSARDPEGGSYGYTF. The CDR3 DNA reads TGCAGTGCTAGAGATCCCGAAGGGGGCAGCTATGGCTACACCTTC.